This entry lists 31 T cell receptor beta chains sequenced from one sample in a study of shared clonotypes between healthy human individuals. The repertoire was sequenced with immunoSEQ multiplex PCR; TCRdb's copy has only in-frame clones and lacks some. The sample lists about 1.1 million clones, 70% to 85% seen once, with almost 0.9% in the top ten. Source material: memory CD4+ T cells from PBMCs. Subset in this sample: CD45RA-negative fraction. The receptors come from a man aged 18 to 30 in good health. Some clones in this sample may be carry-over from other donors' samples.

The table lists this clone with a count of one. CDR3 bases: TGTGCCAGTAGTGCATGGGGAGGCACTGAAGCTTTCTTT. As protein: CASSAWGGTEAFF. This chain uses TRBV19 with TRBJ1-1; D is undetermined. The germline CDR1 and CDR2 sequences are LNHDA and SQIVND (reference sequence). This CDR3 region has 13 residues. With 5 bases removed from V and 4 bases from J, the gap between germline ends came to 11 bases.

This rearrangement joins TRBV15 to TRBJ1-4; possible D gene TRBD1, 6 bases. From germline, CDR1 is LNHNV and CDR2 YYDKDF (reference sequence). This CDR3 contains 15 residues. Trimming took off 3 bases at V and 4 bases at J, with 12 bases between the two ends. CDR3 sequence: CATSRRTALNEKLFF. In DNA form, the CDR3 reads TGTGCCACCAGCAGGAGGACAGCACTTAATGAAAAACTGTTTTTT.

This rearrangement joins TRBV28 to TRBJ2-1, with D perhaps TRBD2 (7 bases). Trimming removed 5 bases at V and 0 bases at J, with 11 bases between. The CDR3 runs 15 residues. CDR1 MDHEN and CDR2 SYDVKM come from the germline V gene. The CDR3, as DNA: TGTGCCAGCAGTGAGGGGGGGAGCTCCTACAATGAGCAGTTCTTC. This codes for CASSEGGSSYNEQFF.

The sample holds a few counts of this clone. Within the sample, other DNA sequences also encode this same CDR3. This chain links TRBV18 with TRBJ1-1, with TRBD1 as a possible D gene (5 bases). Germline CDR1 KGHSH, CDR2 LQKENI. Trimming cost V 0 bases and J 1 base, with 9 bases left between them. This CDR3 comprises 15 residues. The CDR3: CASSPPGQKNTEAFF. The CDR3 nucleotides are TGTGCCAGCTCACCACCCGGACAAAAGAACACTGAAGCTTTCTTT.

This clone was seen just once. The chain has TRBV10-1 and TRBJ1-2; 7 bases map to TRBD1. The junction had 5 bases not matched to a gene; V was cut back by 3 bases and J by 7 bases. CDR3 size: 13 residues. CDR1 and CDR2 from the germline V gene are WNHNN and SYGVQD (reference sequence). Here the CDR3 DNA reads TGCGCCAGCAGTGATCGGACAGGCTCTGGCTACACCTTC. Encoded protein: CASSDRTGSGYTF.

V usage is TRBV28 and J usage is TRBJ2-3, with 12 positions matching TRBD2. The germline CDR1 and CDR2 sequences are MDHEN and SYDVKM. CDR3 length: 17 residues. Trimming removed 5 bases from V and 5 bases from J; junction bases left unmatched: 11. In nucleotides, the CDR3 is TGTGCCAGCAGTGCCAGACTAGCGGGAGTCGATCGAGATACGCAGTATTTT. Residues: CASSARLAGVDRDTQYF.

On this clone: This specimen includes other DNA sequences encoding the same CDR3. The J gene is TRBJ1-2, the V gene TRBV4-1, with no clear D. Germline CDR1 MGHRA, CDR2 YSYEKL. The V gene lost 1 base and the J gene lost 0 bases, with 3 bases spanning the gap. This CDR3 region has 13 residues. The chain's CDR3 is CASSQGANYGYTF. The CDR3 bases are TGCGCCAGCAGCCAAGGAGCTAACTATGGCTACACCTTC.

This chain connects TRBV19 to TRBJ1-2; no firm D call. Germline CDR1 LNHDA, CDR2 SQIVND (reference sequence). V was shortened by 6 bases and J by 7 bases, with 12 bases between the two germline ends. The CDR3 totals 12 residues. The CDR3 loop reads CASSFHRVGYTF. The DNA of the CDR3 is TGTGCCAGTAGCTTCCATAGAGTTGGCTACACCTTC.

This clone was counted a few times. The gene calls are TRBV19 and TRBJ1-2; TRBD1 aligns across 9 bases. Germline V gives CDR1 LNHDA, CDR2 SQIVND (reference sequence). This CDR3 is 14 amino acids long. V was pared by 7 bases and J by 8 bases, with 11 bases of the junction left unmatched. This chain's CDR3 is CASTPYGTGTGYTF. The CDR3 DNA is TGTGCCAGTACTCCCTATGGGACAGGGACCGGCTACACCTTC.

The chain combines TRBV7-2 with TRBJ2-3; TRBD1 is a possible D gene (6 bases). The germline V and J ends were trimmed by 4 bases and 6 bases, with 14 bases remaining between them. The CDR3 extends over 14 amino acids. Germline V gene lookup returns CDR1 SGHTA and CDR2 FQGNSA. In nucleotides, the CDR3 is TGTGCCAGCAGCTCGGGACAACCAGGCGATACGCAGTATTTT. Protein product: CASSSGQPGDTQYF.

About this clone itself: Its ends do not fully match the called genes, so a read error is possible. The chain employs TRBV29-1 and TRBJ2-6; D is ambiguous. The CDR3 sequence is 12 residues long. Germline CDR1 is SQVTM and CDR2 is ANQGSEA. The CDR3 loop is CGVRHGANVLTF. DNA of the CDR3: TGCGGCGTTAGGCACGGGGCCAACGTCCTGACTTTC.

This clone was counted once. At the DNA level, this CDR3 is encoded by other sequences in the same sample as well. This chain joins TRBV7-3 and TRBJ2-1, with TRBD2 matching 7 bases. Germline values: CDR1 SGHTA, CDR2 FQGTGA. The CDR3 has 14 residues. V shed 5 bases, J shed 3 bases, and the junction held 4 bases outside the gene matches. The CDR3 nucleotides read TGTGCCAGCAGCCCTAGCGGTAGCTACAATGAGCAGTTCTTC. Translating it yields CASSPSGSYNEQFF.

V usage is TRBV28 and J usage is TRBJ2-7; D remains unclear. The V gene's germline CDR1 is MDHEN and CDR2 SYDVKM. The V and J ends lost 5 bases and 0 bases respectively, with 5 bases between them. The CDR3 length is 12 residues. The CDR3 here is CASSGRSYEQYF. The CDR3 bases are TGTGCCAGCAGTGGGCGCTCCTACGAGCAGTACTTC.

CDR3 in DNA: TGCGCCAGCAAGCGGGACAGCCGCACCGGGGAGCTGTTTTTT. Amino acids: CASKRDSRTGELFF. The chain employs TRBV5-1 and TRBJ2-2; D tentatively fits TRBD1 or TRBD2 (7 bases each). There are 14 residues in the CDR3. Germline CDR1 is SGHRS and CDR2 is YFSETQ. V was clipped by 6 bases and J by 4 bases, with 13 bases between them.

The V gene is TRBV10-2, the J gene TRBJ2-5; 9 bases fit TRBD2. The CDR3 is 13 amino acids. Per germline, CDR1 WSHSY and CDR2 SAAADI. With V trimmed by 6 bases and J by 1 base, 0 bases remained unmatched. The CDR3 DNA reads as TGCGCCAGCAGGACTAGCGGCCAAGAGACCCAGTACTTC. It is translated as CASRTSGQETQYF.

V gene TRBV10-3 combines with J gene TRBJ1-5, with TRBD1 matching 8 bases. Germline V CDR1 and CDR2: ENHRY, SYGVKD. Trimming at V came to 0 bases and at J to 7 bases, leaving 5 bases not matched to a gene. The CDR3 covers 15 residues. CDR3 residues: CAISESSRGRQPQHF. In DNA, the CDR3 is TGTGCCATCAGTGAGTCGAGCAGGGGGCGGCAGCCCCAGCATTTT.

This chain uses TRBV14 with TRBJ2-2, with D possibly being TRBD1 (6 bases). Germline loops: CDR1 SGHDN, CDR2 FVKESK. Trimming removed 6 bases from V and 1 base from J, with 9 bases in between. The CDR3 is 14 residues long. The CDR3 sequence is CASRGQKNTGELFF. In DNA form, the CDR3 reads TGTGCCAGCAGAGGACAGAAGAACACCGGGGAGCTGTTTTTT.

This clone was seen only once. This CDR3 is CASSHSGPEGNTIYF. As DNA, the CDR3 is TGTGCCAGCAGCCACTCGGGCCCAGAGGGAAACACCATATATTTT. The genes are TRBV7-9 and TRBJ1-3; D is unresolved. V lost 5 bases and J lost 4, with 15 bases in between. The CDR3 runs to 15 residues. The germline CDR1 and CDR2 sequences are SEHNR and FQNEAQ (reference sequence).

CDR3 bases: TGTGCCAGCAGCCAGTTTCCCCGAACAGGGACTGAAGCTTTCTTT. Translating it yields CASSQFPRTGTEAFF. The chain joins TRBV7-8 to TRBJ1-1, with a weak D call TRBD1 (6 bases). V was shortened by 5 bases and J by 5 bases, with 18 bases between the two germline ends. The CDR3 runs 15 residues. Germline-derived CDR1 and CDR2 are SGHVS and FQNEAQ. The complete variable domain, with remaining parts taken from reference TRBV7-8 and TRBJ1-1, reads GAGVSQSPRYKVAKRGQDVALRCDPISGHVSLFWYQQALGQGPEFLTYFQNEAQLDKSGLPSDRFFAERPEGSVSTLKIQRTQQEDSAVYLCASSQFPRTGTEAFFGQGTRLTVV.

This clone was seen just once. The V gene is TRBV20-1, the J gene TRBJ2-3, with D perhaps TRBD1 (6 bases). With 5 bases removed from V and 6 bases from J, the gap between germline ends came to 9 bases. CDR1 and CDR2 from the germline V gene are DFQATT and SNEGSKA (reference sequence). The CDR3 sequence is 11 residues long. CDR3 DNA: TGCAGTGCTGCAGGGGATGATACGCAGTATTTT. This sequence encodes CSAAGDDTQYF.

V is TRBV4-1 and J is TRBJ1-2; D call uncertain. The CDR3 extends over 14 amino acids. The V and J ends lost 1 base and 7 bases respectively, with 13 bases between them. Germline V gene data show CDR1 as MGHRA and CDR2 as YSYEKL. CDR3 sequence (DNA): TGCGCCAGCAGCCAAGTGGGCCTATCGGGTGGCTACACCTTC. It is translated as CASSQVGLSGGYTF.

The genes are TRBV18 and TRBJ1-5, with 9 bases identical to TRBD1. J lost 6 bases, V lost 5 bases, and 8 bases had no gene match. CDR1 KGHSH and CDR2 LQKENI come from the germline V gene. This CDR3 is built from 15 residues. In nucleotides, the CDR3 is TGTGCCAGCTCAACGGACAGGGGAGGGATTCAGCCCCAGCATTTT. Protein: CASSTDRGGIQPQHF.

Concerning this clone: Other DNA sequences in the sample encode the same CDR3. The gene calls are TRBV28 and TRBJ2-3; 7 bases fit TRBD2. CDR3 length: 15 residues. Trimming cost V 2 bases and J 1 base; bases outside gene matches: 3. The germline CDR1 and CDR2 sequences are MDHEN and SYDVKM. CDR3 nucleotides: TGTGCCAGCAGTTTAGCGGGAGTCGGCACAGATACGCAGTATTTT. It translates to CASSLAGVGTDTQYF.

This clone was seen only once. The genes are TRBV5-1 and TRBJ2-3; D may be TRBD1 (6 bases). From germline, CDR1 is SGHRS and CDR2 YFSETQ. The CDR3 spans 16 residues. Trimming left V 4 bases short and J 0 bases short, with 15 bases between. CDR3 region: CASSRWLDRSTDTQYF. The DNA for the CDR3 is TGCGCCAGCAGCCGTTGGCTCGACAGGAGCACAGATACGCAGTATTTT. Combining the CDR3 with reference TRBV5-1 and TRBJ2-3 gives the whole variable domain KAGVTQTPRYLIKTRGQQVTLSCSPISGHRSVSWYQQTPGQGLQFLFEYFSETQRNKGNFPGRFSGRQFSNSRSEMNVSTLELGDSALYLCASSRWLDRSTDTQYFGPGTRLTVL.

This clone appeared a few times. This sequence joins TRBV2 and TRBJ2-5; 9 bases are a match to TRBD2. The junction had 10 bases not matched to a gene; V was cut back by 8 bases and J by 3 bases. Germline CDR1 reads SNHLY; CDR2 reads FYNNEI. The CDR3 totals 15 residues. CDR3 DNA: TGTGCCAGCTCGGGGGCGGGAGGGGCGGAAGAGACCCAGTACTTC. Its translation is CASSGAGGAEETQYF.

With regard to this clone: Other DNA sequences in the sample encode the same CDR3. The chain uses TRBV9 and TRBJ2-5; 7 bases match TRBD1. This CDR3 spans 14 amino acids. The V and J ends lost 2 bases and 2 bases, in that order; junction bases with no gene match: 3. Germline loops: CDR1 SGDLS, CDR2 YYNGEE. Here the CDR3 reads CASSVGTAQETQYF. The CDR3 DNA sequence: TGTGCCAGCAGCGTTGGGACAGCACAAGAGACCCAGTACTTC.

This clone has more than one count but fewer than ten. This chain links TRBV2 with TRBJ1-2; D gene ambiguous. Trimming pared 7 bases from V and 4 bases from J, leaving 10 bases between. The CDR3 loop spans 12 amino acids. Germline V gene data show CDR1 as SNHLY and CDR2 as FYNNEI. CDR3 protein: CASTEESYGYTF. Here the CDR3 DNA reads TGTGCCAGCACAGAAGAATCCTATGGCTACACCTTC.

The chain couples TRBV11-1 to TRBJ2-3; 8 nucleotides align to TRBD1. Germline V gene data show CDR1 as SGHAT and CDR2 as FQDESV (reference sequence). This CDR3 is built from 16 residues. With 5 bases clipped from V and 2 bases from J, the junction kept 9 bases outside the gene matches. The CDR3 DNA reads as TGTGCCAGCAGCGACCAAGACAGGGGATACACAGATACGCAGTATTTT. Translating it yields CASSDQDRGYTDTQYF.

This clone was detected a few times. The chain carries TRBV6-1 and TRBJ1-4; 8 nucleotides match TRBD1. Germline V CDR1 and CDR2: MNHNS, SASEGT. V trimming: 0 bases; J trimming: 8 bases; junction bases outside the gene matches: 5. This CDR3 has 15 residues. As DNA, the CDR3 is TGTGCCAGCAGTGAAGCGAGAGGACAGGGCGAAAAACTGTTTTTT. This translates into CASSEARGQGEKLFF.

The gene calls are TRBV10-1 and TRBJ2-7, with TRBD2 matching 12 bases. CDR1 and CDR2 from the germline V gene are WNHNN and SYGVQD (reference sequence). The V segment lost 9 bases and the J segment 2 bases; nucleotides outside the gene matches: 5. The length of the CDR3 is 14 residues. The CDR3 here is CARIGLAGPYEQYF. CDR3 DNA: TGCGCCAGAATCGGACTAGCGGGACCCTACGAGCAGTACTTC.

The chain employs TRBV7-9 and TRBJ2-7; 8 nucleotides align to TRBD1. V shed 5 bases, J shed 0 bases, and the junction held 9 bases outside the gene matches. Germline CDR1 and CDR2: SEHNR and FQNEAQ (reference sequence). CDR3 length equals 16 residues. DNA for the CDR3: TGTGCCAGCAGCCCGATCGGACAGGGACCCTCCTACGAGCAGTACTTC. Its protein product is CASSPIGQGPSYEQYF.